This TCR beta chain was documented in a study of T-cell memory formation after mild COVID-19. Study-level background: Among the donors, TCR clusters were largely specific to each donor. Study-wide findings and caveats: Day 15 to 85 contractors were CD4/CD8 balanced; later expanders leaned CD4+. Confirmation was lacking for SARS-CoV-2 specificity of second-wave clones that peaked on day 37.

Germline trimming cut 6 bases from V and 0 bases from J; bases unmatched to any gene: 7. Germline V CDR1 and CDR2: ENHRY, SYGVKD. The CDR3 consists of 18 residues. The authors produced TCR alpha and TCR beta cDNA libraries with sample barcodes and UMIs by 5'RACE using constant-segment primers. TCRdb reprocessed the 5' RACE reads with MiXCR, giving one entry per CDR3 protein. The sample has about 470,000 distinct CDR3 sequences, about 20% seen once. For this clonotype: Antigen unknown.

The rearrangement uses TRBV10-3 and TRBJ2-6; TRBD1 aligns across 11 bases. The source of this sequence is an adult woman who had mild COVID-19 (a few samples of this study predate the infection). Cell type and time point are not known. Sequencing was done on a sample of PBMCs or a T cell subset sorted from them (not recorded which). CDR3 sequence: CAIRKGTGGNSGANVLTF. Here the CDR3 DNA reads TGTGCCATCAGGAAAGGGACAGGGGGAAACTCTGGGGCCAACGTCCTGACTTTC.